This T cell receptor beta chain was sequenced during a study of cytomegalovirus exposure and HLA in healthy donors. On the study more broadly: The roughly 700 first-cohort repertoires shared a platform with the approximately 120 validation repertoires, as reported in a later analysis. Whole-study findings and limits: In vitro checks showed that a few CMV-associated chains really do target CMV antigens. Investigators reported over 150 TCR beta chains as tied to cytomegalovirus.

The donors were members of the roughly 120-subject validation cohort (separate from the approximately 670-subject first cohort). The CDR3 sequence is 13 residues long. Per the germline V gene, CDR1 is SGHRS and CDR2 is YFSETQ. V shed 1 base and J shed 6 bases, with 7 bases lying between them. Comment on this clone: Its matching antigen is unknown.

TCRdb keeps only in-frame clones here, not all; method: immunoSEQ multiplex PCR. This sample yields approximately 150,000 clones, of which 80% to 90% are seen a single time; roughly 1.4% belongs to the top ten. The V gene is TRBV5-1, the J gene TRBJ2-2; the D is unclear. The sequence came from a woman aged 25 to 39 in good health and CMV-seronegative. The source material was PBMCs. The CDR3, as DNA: TGCGCCAGCAGCTTGCTGTCGGCCGGGGAGCTGTTTTTT. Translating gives CASSLLSAGELFF.